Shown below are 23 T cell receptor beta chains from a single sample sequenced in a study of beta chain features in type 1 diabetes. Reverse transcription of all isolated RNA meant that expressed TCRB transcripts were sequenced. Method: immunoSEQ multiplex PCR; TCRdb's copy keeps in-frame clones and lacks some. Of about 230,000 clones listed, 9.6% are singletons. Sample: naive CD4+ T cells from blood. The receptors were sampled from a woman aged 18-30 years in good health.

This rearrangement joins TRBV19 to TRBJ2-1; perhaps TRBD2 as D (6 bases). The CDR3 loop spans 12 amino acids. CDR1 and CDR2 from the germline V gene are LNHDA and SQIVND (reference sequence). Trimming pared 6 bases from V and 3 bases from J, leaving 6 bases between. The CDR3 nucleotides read TGTGCCAGTAGGGGACTCTACAATGAGCAGTTCTTC. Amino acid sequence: CASRGLYNEQFF. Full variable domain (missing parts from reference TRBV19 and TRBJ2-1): DGGITQSPKYLFRKEGQNVTLSCEQNLNHDAMYWYRQDPGQGLRLIYYSQIVNDFQKGDIAEGYSVSREKKESFPLTVTSAQKNPTAFYLCASRGLYNEQFFGPGTRLTVL.

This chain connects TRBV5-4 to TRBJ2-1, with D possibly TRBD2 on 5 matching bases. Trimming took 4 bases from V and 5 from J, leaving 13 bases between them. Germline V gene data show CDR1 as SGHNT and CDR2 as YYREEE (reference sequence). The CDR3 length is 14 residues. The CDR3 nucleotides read TGTGCCAGCAGCGTATGGTCGGGAAACAATGAGCAGTTCTTC. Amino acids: CASSVWSGNNEQFF.

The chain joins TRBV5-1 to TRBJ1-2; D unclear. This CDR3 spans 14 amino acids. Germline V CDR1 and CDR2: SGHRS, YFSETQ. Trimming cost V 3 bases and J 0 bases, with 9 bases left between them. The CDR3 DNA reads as TGCGCCAGCAGCTCATGGGCCACTAACTATGGCTACACCTTC. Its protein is CASSSWATNYGYTF.

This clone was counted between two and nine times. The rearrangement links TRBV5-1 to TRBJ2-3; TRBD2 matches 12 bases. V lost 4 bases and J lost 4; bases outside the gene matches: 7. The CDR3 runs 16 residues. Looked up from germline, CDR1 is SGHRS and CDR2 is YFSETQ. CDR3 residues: CASSPLAGGFPDTQYF. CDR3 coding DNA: TGCGCCAGCAGCCCCCTAGCGGGAGGGTTCCCAGATACGCAGTATTTT.

CDR3 sequence: CAWSVLAGAGVSYEQYF. In DNA, the CDR3 is TGTGCCTGGAGTGTGCTAGCGGGGGCCGGCGTCTCCTACGAGCAGTACTTC. The chain uses TRBV30 and TRBJ2-7, with TRBD2 identical over 10 bases. CDR3 length equals 17 residues. V shed 0 bases and J 0 bases; nucleotides not matched to a gene: 8. Germline CDR1 reads GTSNPN; CDR2 reads SVGIG (reference sequence).

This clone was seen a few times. DNA for the CDR3: TGCGCCAGCAGCCGCTCTGACAACTCCGGGGAGCTGTTTTTT. This gives the protein CASSRSDNSGELFF. This chain connects TRBV5-1 to TRBJ2-2; no reliable D call. The V end was cut by 4 bases, the J end by 6 bases, with 13 bases between. The CDR3 totals 14 residues. Germline CDR1 is SGHRS and CDR2 is YFSETQ.

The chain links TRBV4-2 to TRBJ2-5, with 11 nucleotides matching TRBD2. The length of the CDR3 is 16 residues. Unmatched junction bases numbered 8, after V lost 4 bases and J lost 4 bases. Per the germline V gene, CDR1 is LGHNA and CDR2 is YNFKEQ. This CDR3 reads CASSLTLAGGGETQYF. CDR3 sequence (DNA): TGTGCCAGCAGCCTGACCTTAGCGGGAGGGGGAGAGACCCAGTACTTC.

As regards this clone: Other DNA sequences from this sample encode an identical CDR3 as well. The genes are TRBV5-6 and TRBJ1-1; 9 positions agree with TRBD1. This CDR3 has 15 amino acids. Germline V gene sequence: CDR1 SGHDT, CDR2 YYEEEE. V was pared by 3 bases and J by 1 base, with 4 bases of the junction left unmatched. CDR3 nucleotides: TGTGCCAGCAGCTCTCCGGGACAGGGGAACACTGAAGCTTTCTTT. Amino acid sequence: CASSSPGQGNTEAFF.

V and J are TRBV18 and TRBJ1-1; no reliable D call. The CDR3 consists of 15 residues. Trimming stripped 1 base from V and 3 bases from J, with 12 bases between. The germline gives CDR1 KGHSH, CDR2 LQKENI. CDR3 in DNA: TGTGCCAGCTCACCACGGGCTGGGCAGGACACTGAAGCTTTCTTT. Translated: CASSPRAGQDTEAFF.

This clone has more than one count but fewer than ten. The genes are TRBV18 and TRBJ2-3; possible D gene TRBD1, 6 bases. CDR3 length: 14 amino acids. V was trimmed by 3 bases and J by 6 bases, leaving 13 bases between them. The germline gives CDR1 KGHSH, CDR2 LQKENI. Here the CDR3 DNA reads TGTGCCAGCTCACCGTTAGAGAGGGGGGATACGCAGTATTTT. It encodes CASSPLERGDTQYF.

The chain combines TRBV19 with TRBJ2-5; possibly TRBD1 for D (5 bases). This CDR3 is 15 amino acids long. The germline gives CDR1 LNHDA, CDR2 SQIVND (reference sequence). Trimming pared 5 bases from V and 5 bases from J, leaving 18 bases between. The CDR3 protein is CASSGQGSKKETQYF. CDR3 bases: TGTGCCAGTAGTGGCCAGGGCAGCAAAAAGGAGACCCAGTACTTC.

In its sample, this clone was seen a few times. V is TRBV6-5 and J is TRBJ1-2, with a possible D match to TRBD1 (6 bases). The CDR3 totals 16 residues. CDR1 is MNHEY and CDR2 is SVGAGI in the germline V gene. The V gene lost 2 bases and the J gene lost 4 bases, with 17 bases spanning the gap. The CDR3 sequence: CASSYGRTAALYGYTF. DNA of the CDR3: TGTGCCAGCAGTTACGGCCGGACAGCCGCTCTCTATGGCTACACCTTC.

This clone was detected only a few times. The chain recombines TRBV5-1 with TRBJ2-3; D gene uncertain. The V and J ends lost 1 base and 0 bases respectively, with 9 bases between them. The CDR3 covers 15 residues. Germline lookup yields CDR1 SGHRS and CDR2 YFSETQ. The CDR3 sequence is CASSLFPGSTDTQYF. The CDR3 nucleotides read TGCGCCAGCAGCTTGTTTCCAGGTAGCACAGATACGCAGTATTTT.

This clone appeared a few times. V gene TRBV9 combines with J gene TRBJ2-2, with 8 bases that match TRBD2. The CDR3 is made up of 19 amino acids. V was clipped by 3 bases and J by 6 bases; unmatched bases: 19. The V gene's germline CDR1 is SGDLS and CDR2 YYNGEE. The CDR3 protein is CASSGKGESGGPGAGELFF. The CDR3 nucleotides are TGTGCCAGCAGCGGTAAAGGGGAAAGCGGGGGCCCGGGGGCCGGGGAGCTGTTTTTT.

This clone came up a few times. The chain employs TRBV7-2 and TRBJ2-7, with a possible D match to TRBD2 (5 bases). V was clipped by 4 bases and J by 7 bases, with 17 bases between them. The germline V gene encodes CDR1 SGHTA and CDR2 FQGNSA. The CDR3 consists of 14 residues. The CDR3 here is CASSSPGFRREQYF. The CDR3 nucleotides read TGTGCCAGCAGCTCGCCGGGGTTTCGTCGGGAGCAGTACTTC. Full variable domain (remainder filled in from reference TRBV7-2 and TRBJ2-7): GAGVSQSPSNKVTEKGKDVELRCDPISGHTALYWYRQSLGQGLEFLIYFQGNSAPDKSGLPSDRFSAERTGGSVSTLTIQRTQQEDSAVYLCASSSPGFRREQYFGPGTRLTVT.

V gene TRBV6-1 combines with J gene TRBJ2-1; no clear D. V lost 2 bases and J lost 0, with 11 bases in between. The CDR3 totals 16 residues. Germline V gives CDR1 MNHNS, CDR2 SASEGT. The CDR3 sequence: CASSEPTSSSYNEQFF. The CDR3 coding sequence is TGTGCCAGCAGTGAACCAACTTCGAGCTCCTACAATGAGCAGTTCTTC.

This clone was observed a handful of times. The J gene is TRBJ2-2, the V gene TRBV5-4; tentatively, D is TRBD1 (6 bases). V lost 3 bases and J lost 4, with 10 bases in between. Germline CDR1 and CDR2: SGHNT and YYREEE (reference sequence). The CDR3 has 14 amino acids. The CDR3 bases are TGTGCCAGCAGCTACTTGACAGGCACCGGGGAGCTGTTTTTT. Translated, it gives CASSYLTGTGELFF.

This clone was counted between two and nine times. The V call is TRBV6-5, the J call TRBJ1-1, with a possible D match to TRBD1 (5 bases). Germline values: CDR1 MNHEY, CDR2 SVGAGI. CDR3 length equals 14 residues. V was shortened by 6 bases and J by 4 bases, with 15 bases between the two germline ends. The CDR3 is CASRGDGGVTEAFF. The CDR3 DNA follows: TGTGCCAGCAGGGGAGACGGGGGAGTCACTGAAGCTTTCTTT.

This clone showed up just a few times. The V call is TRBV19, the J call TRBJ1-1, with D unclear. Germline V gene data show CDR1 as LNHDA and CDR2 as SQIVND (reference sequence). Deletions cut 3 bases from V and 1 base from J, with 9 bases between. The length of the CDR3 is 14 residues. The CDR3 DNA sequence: TGTGCCAGTAGTATCAGTGCCTGGAACACTGAAGCTTTCTTT. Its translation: CASSISAWNTEAFF.

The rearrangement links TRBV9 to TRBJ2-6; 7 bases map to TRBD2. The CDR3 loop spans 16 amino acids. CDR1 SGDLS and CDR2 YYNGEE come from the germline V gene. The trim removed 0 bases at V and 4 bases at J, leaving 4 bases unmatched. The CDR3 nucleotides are TGTGCCAGCAGCGTAGGGGGAGGGCTCGGGGCCAACGTCCTGACTTTC. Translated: CASSVGGGLGANVLTF.

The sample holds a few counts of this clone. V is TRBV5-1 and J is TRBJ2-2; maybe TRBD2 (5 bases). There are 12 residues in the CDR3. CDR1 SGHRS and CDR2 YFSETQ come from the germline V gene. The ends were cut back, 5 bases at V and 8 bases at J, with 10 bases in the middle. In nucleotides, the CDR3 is TGCGCCAGCAGACTAGGTACTGGGGAGCTGTTTTTT. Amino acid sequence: CASRLGTGELFF.

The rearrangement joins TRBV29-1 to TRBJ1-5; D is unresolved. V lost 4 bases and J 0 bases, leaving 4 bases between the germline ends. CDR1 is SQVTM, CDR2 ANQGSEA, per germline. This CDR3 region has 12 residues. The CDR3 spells CSVGSSNQPQHF. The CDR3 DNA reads TGCAGCGTTGGGAGTAGCAATCAGCCCCAGCATTTT.

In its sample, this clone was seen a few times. The CDR3 DNA sequence: TGTGCCAGCAGCTACACGGTAGGGGTCTCCTACAATGAGCAGTTCTTC. Amino acid sequence: CASSYTVGVSYNEQFF. The chain combines TRBV7-3 with TRBJ2-1, with D maybe TRBD1 (5 bases). V was trimmed by 4 bases and J by 0 bases, leaving 13 bases between them. This CDR3 comprises 16 residues. Germline-derived CDR1 and CDR2 are SGHTA and FQGTGA.